Below, 28 T cell receptor beta chains from the same sample are listed, as sequenced in a study of T cell repertoires in cytomegalovirus infection. Each CDR3 protein is one row after TCRdb ran MiXCR on the reads. The sample shows some 800,000 distinct CDR3 sequences, over 25% of them seen only once. No antigen has been identified for these receptors. This specimen consisted of cultured CD8+ T cells from PBMCs, obtained from culture after CMV antigen stimulation. Receptor source: a human donor in good health (CMV status not recorded). Some clones in this sample may be carry-over from other donors' samples.

This chain connects TRBV28 to TRBJ1-5; possible D gene TRBD1, 5 bases. CDR1 and CDR2 (germline): MDHEN, SYDVKM. V was trimmed by 5 bases and J by 0 bases, leaving 11 bases between them. This CDR3 region has 15 residues. The CDR3 sequence: CASSVRDFSNQPQHF. In nucleotides, the CDR3 is TGTGCCAGCAGTGTGCGGGACTTTAGCAATCAGCCCCAGCATTTT.

The sample holds a few counts of this clonotype. The rearrangement links TRBV7-9 to TRBJ1-1, with D possibly matching TRBD1 (5 bases). This CDR3 has 13 amino acids. V was cut by 5 bases and J by 11 bases, with 18 bases left in between. Germline values: CDR1 SEHNR, CDR2 FQNEAQ (reference sequence). In DNA, the CDR3 is TGTGCCAGCAGCATCTCACAGGATCCAAGGGCTTTCTTT. Amino acids: CASSISQDPRAFF. Full variable domain (rest looked up from reference TRBV7-9 and TRBJ1-1): DTGVSQNPRHKITKRGQNVTFRCDPISEHNRLYWYRQTLGQGPEFLTYFQNEAQLEKSRLLSDRFSAERPKGSFSTLEIQRTEQGDSAMYLCASSISQDPRAFFGQGTRLTVV.

The V and J genes are TRBV27 and TRBJ2-7; D remains ambiguous. Germline V gene lookup returns CDR1 MNHEY and CDR2 SMNVEV (reference sequence). This CDR3 is 15 amino acids long. Trimming left V 4 bases short and J 4 bases short, with 17 bases between. CDR3 residues: CASSSRQAFWYEQYF. In DNA form, the CDR3 reads TGTGCCAGCAGTTCTCGGCAAGCTTTCTGGTACGAGCAGTACTTC.

This clonotype was observed a handful of times. The chain carries TRBV7-8 and TRBJ2-1, with D unresolved. Germline CDR1 and CDR2: SGHVS and FQNEAQ. V lost 8 bases and J 5 bases, leaving 7 bases between the germline ends. The CDR3 loop spans 11 amino acids. Written as DNA, the CDR3 is TGTGCCAGCTTAGGGAACAATGAGCAGTTCTTC. It codes for CASLGNNEQFF.

The rearrangement uses TRBV4-2 and TRBJ2-3, with a possible D match to TRBD2 (6 bases). The CDR3 spans 14 residues. CDR1 LGHNA and CDR2 YNFKEQ come from the germline V gene. Trimming cost V 1 base and J 2 bases, with 7 bases left between them. Written as DNA, the CDR3 is TGTGCCAGCAGCCAAGGGGAGGCCACAGATACGCAGTATTTT. This gives the protein CASSQGEATDTQYF.

J is TRBJ2-6 and V is TRBV7-6, with D perhaps being TRBD1 or TRBD2 (5 bases each). V lost 5 bases to trimming and J lost 0 bases, with 17 bases between them. This CDR3 is 18 amino acids long. In germline, CDR1 is SGHVS, CDR2 FNYEAQ. CDR3 region: CASSPRDRLPSGANVLTF. The CDR3 nucleotides read TGTGCCAGCAGCCCCAGGGACCGTCTCCCCTCTGGGGCCAACGTCCTGACTTTC.

The chain uses TRBV15 and TRBJ1-2; a weak D match, TRBD1 (5 bases). The CDR3 length is 14 residues. V was trimmed by 0 bases and J by 6 bases, leaving 11 bases between them. CDR1 and CDR2 (germline): LNHNV, YYDKDF (reference sequence). The CDR3 protein is CATSREAGKNGYTF. CDR3 DNA: TGTGCCACCAGCAGAGAGGCAGGGAAGAATGGCTACACCTTC. Full variable domain (outside the CDR3, taken from reference TRBV15 and TRBJ1-2): DAMVIQNPRYQVTQFGKPVTLSCSQTLNHNVMYWYQQKSSQAPKLLFHYYDKDFNNEADTPDNFQSRRPNTSFCFLDIRSPGLGDTAMYLCATSREAGKNGYTFGSGTRLTVV.

The V call is TRBV15, the J call TRBJ1-2, with TRBD1 matching over 7 bases. This CDR3 has 19 residues. V shed 0 bases, J shed 5 bases, and the junction held 18 bases outside the gene matches. The germline gives CDR1 LNHNV, CDR2 YYDKDF (reference sequence). The CDR3 loop is CATSRDPPIGEGAWYGYTF. CDR3 DNA: TGTGCCACCAGCAGAGACCCTCCGATTGGGGAGGGGGCTTGGTATGGCTACACCTTC.

In its sample, this clonotype was seen many times. The junction and the germline gene differ at one end; a read error may be behind it. V and J are TRBV7-7 and TRBJ2-7; D may match TRBD1 or TRBD2 (5 bases each). Germline loops: CDR1 SSHAT, CDR2 FNYEAQ (reference sequence). CDR3 size: 13 residues. CDR3 region: CASSLGRALEQYF. The DNA of the CDR3 is TGTGCTAGCAGCTTGGGACGGGCCCTGGAGCAGTACTTC.

This chain links TRBV6-5 with TRBJ1-1, with 8 positions matching TRBD1. Per germline, CDR1 MNHEY and CDR2 SVGAGI. The CDR3 sequence is 14 residues long. Trimming removed 2 bases from V and 6 bases from J; junction bases left unmatched: 5. The CDR3 nucleotides read TGTGCCAGCAGTTACGCCGGGACAGGCTCTGAAGCTTTCTTT. Residues: CASSYAGTGSEAFF.

This clonotype was seen once. J is TRBJ1-5 and V is TRBV2; no clear D gene. Germline values: CDR1 SNHLY, CDR2 FYNNEI. The V end was cut by 3 bases, the J end by 0 bases, with 9 bases between. CDR3 size: 15 residues. CDR3 DNA: TGTGCCAGCAGTGACTGGCCCGTTAGCAATCAGCCCCAGCATTTT. This gives the protein CASSDWPVSNQPQHF.

In regard to this clonotype: One end of the junction fails to match germline, which may point to a read error. The CDR3 is CASSYQRDHSYEQYF. CDR3 nucleotide sequence: TGTGCCAGTAGTTACCAGCGGGACCACTCCTACGAGCAGTACTTC. J is TRBJ2-7 and V is TRBV6-2 or TRBV6-3; 7 bases line up with TRBD2. Germline V lookup: CDR1 MNHEY, CDR2 SVGEGT. The CDR3 has 15 amino acids.

There are a few counts of this clonotype. The gene calls are TRBV2 and TRBJ2-1; TRBD2 aligns across 11 bases. The CDR3 has 17 residues. Germline V CDR1 and CDR2: SNHLY, FYNNEI. The J segment lost 4 bases and the V segment lost 6 bases, leaving 11 bases of the junction unmatched. This CDR3 is CASSPGTSGFLYNEQFF. In DNA, the CDR3 is TGTGCCAGCAGCCCTGGGACTAGCGGATTTCTTTACAATGAGCAGTTCTTC.

The CDR3 DNA reads as TGTGCCAGCAGCTTTAAGGTACGCTACGAGCAGTACGTC. Its protein is CASSFKVRYEQYV. The genes are TRBV11-2 and TRBJ2-7; D unresolved. Deletions cut 3 bases from V and 3 bases from J, with 9 bases between. The CDR3 covers 13 residues. Germline loops: CDR1 SGHAT, CDR2 FQNNGV.

This clonotype has at least ten counts. This CDR3 reads CASSPRGSMNTEAFF. DNA for the CDR3: TGTGCCAGCAGCCCCCGGGGTAGCATGAACACTGAAGCTTTCTTT. This chain connects TRBV7-6 to TRBJ1-1; D is unclear. Trimming cost V 5 bases and J 0 bases, with 13 bases left between them. CDR1 and CDR2 from the germline V gene are SGHVS and FNYEAQ. There are 15 residues in the CDR3.

This chain links TRBV5-6 with TRBJ1-2; TRBD1 is a possible D gene (5 bases). The V end lost 5 bases, the J end lost 2 bases, and 13 bases lay between the germline ends. The germline CDR1 and CDR2 sequences are SGHDT and YYEEEE. The CDR3 consists of 14 residues. The CDR3 region has the DNA TGTGCCAGCAGGGGGGACCGTTTAAACTATGGCTACACCTTC. Translation gives CASRGDRLNYGYTF.

The CDR3 DNA is TGCGCGATCACCTTCCTCCGGGATAGCGGGGGGGTTGACAATGAGCAGTTCTTC. Translation gives CAITFLRDSGGVDNEQFF. This chain connects TRBV23-1 to TRBJ2-1; 11 nucleotides align to TRBD2. TRBV23-1 is given ORF status, its function remaining uncertain. This CDR3 comprises 18 residues.

This clonotype appeared a few times. V gene TRBV7-9 combines with J gene TRBJ1-2; D is undetermined. The CDR3 runs 11 residues. V was cut by 2 bases and J by 7 bases, with 5 bases left in between. Looked up from germline, CDR1 is SEHNR and CDR2 is FQNEAQ (reference sequence). The CDR3 reads CASSLKSGYTF. In DNA form, the CDR3 reads TGTGCCAGCAGCTTAAAATCTGGCTACACCTTC.

This clonotype was observed a few times. The chain uses TRBV6-1 and TRBJ1-5; no clear D gene. Germline V gene sequence: CDR1 MNHNS, CDR2 SASEGT. The CDR3 runs to 13 residues. V was clipped by 6 bases and J by 3 bases, with 9 bases between them. DNA for the CDR3: TGTGCCAGCAGGTATCTGGACAATCAGCCCCAGCATTTT. Amino acids: CASRYLDNQPQHF.

V and J are TRBV27 and TRBJ2-1, with D possibly being TRBD2 (5 bases). Germline values: CDR1 MNHEY, CDR2 SMNVEV (reference sequence). V was pared by 10 bases and J by 8 bases, with 15 bases between. CDR3 length equals 12 residues. Written as DNA, the CDR3 is TGTGCCACCTCACTAGGAGCTGATGAGCAGTTCTTC. Residues: CATSLGADEQFF.

This clonotype turned up a few times. The CDR3 DNA sequence: TGTGCCAGCAGCTCTCGAGAAGCGGGGGGATTTTACAATGAGCAGTTCTTC. Its translation: CASSSREAGGFYNEQFF. V is TRBV7-2 and J is TRBJ2-1; 9 bases map to TRBD2. V trimming: 4 bases; J trimming: 4 bases; junction bases outside the gene matches: 11. Germline lookup yields CDR1 SGHTA and CDR2 FQGNSA. CDR3 size: 17 residues.

This clonotype has a handful of counts. V and J are TRBV28 and TRBJ2-1, with TRBD1 matching over 9 bases. CDR1 MDHEN and CDR2 SYDVKM come from the germline V gene. V trimming: 4 bases; J trimming: 8 bases; junction bases outside the gene matches: 9. This CDR3 spans 15 amino acids. Here the CDR3 reads CASSYRDRAHDEQFF. The DNA of the CDR3 is TGTGCCAGCAGTTACCGGGACAGGGCCCACGATGAGCAGTTCTTC.

The chain employs TRBV19 and TRBJ2-7; D is possibly TRBD1 or TRBD2 (6 bases each). Germline V CDR1 and CDR2: LNHDA, SQIVND (reference sequence). V lost 6 bases and J 7 bases, leaving 28 bases between the germline ends. The CDR3 totals 17 residues. Written as DNA, the CDR3 is TGTGCCAGTAGCCTCTCTGGTGGGGGGCCGTTGGGTCGTGAGCAGTACTTC. It is translated as CASSLSGGGPLGREQYF.

In its sample, this clonotype was seen a few times. The genes are TRBV19 and TRBJ2-1; D assignment may be TRBD1 or TRBD2 (5 bases each). The ends were cut back, 4 bases at V and 8 bases at J, with 18 bases in the middle. This CDR3 has 15 residues. The germline V gene has CDR1 LNHDA and CDR2 SQIVND (reference sequence). This chain's CDR3 is CASSTSGRPLDEQFF. The CDR3 bases are TGTGCCAGTAGTACCTCGGGACGTCCTTTGGATGAGCAGTTCTTC.

This clonotype has more than one count but fewer than ten. CDR3 protein: CASSHGQGNQPQHF. The CDR3 region has the DNA TGTGCCAGCAGCCACGGACAGGGCAATCAGCCCCAGCATTTT. V usage is TRBV12-3 or TRBV12-4 and J usage is TRBJ1-5, with TRBD1 identical over 7 bases. V trimming: 6 bases; J trimming: 2 bases; junction bases outside the gene matches: 4. The CDR3 consists of 14 residues.

V gene TRBV5-4 combines with J gene TRBJ2-3, with 8 bases aligning to TRBD2. The CDR3 runs 16 residues. Per the germline V gene, CDR1 is SGHNT and CDR2 is YYREEE (reference sequence). The V segment lost 4 bases and the J segment 2 bases; nucleotides outside the gene matches: 9. The CDR3 reads CASSRFPGGDTDTQYF. CDR3 bases: TGTGCCAGCAGCCGCTTCCCCGGGGGGGACACAGATACGCAGTATTTT.

The rearrangement links TRBV14 to TRBJ1-1; D remains unclear. Per the germline V gene, CDR1 is SGHDN and CDR2 is FVKESK. The V end was cut by 1 base, the J end by 5 bases, with 17 bases between. The CDR3 runs to 16 residues. CDR3 sequence (DNA): TGTGCCAGCAGCCAAGTGGAGGGAGGGTTCGGGACTGAAGCTTTCTTT. Its protein is CASSQVEGGFGTEAFF.

This clonotype turned up a few times. This chain links TRBV5-1 with TRBJ2-1; D remains ambiguous. Trimming cost V 1 base and J 3 bases, with 14 bases left between them. Germline CDR1 is SGHRS and CDR2 is YFSETQ. The CDR3 contains 16 residues. For the CDR3, the DNA is TGCGCCAGCAGCTTGACCCCGCAGGAATTCTACAATGAGCAGTTCTTC. This gives the protein CASSLTPQEFYNEQFF.